This TCR beta chain was captured in a study of T cell responses to AZD1222 COVID-19 vaccine. Produced via immunoSEQ multiplex PCR; TCRdb's table is partial and in-frame only. The data show 110,000 to 150,000 clones, roughly 92% seen once. Per the germline V gene, CDR1 is SGHDT and CDR2 is YYEEEE. The CDR3 extends over 12 amino acids. The germline V and J ends were trimmed by 0 bases and 3 bases, with 3 bases remaining between them. The material sequenced was peripheral blood, taken on day 0 of AZD1222 vaccination. This clonotype originated in an adult in good health. The chain combines TRBV5-6 with TRBJ1-2; D ambiguous. The CDR3: CASSLDYYGYTF. Here the CDR3 DNA reads TGTGCCAGCAGCTTGGACTACTATGGCTACACCTTC.